One and the same sample provided the 16 T cell receptor beta chains below, sequenced in a study of T cell repertoires in cytomegalovirus infection. TCRdb re-derived calls from the reads in MiXCR, one entry per CDR3 protein. The table records roughly 630,000 distinct CDR3 sequences, roughly 24% of them present only once. Sequenced: CD8+ T cells from PBMCs. The receptors shown here come from a human donor in good health (CMV status not recorded). Some clones in this sample may be carry-over from other donors' samples.

The V gene is TRBV6-5, the J gene TRBJ2-7; weak D call: TRBD2 (6 bases). Germline CDR1 reads MNHEY; CDR2 reads SVGAGI. V lost 0 bases and J lost 6, with 15 bases in between. The CDR3 loop spans 15 amino acids. CDR3 sequence: CASSYSRAGTREQYF. CDR3 nucleotides: TGTGCCAGCAGTTACTCGAGGGCAGGGACTCGCGAGCAGTACTTC.

The rearrangement joins TRBV27 to TRBJ1-2; unclear D gene. The V end was cut by 4 bases, the J end by 6 bases, with 12 bases between. CDR1 is MNHEY and CDR2 is SMNVEV in the germline V gene (reference sequence). This CDR3 is 13 amino acids long. The CDR3 spells CASSSTQPHGYTF. CDR3 DNA sequence: TGTGCCAGCAGTTCTACACAGCCGCATGGCTACACCTTC.

This clonotype was recorded many times. The chain employs TRBV7-9 and TRBJ1-2; D is undetermined. This CDR3 spans 13 amino acids. V lost 5 bases and J lost 4, with 11 bases in between. Germline CDR1 reads SEHNR; CDR2 reads FQNEAQ (reference sequence). The chain's CDR3 is CASSLRDFYGYTF. As DNA, the CDR3 is TGTGCCAGCAGCCTGCGGGATTTCTATGGCTACACCTTC.

Comment on this clonotype: This clone may be a read error of a much larger clone one base away. This rearrangement joins TRBV7-2 to TRBJ2-4, with D possibly matching TRBD1 (5 bases). The CDR3 contains 15 residues. Germline V gene sequence: CDR1 SGHTA, CDR2 FQGNSA. Trimming removed 6 bases at V and 1 base at J, with 13 bases between. The CDR3 DNA reads as TGTGCCAGCAGTCCAGGGCCTTGGGCCAAAAACATTCAGTACTTC. This translates into CASSPGPWAKNIQYF.

V and J are TRBV11-1 and TRBJ2-5; D gene unclear. The germline gives CDR1 SGHAT, CDR2 FQDESV (reference sequence). This CDR3 is 13 amino acids long. V was trimmed by 4 bases and J by 4 bases, leaving 10 bases between them. The CDR3 nucleotides are TGTGCCAGCAGCTGGGTCCCGGGAGAGACCCAGTACTTC. It yields the protein CASSWVPGETQYF.

This clonotype was observed a handful of times. The chain employs TRBV6-5 and TRBJ2-3; D ambiguous. Germline CDR1 MNHEY, CDR2 SVGAGI. V was cut by 2 bases and J by 5 bases, with 8 bases left in between. There are 13 residues in the CDR3. CDR3 sequence (DNA): TGTGCCAGCAGTTACATAGGTATAGATACGCAGTATTTT. Amino acid sequence: CASSYIGIDTQYF.

This clonotype was seen more than once but under ten times. The chain uses TRBV12-3 or TRBV12-4 and TRBJ2-3; TRBD2 might be the D (6 bases). Trimming removed 1 base from V and 4 bases from J, with 18 bases in between. The CDR3 runs to 17 residues. CDR3: CASSLDAGTPRPDTQYF. The CDR3 nucleotides read TGTGCCAGCAGTTTAGACGCCGGGACTCCCAGGCCAGATACGCAGTATTTT.

V usage is TRBV6-5 and J usage is TRBJ1-5; D ambiguous. Germline assignment: CDR1 MNHEY and CDR2 SVGAGI. The CDR3 loop spans 15 amino acids. Between the trimmed V and J ends, which lost 4 bases and 0 bases, there was a span of 10 bases. The CDR3 sequence is CASSSSVGSNQPQHF. The CDR3 DNA sequence: TGTGCCAGCAGTTCCTCCGTGGGTAGCAATCAGCCCCAGCATTTT.

This clonotype was seen more than once but under ten times. The chain joins TRBV27 to TRBJ2-7; 10 bases line up with TRBD1. The CDR3 covers 15 residues. The V gene end was trimmed by 2 bases and the J gene end by 4 bases; junction bases not matched to a gene: 5. Per the germline V gene, CDR1 is MNHEY and CDR2 is SMNVEV (reference sequence). For the CDR3, the DNA is TGTGCCAGCAGTTTAGACAGGGGGCCACATTACGAGCAGTACTTC. It specifies CASSLDRGPHYEQYF.

CDR3 amino acids: CASSFQFTSTNEKLFF. DNA for the CDR3: TGTGCCAGCAGTTTTCAGTTTACCTCAACTAATGAAAAACTGTTTTTT. The chain links TRBV28 to TRBJ1-4; D ambiguous. The CDR3 sequence is 16 residues long. V shed 3 bases and J shed 0 bases, with 11 bases lying between them. Germline V gene data show CDR1 as MDHEN and CDR2 as SYDVKM.

Only a few counts were recorded for this clonotype. The chain combines TRBV9 with TRBJ1-2; 7 bases line up with TRBD1. V gave up 0 bases and J gave up 8 bases; unmatched junction bases: 10. The CDR3 is 15 residues long. Germline V lookup: CDR1 SGDLS, CDR2 YYNGEE. The CDR3 sequence: CASSVGTGPRGGYTF. As DNA, the CDR3 is TGTGCCAGCAGCGTAGGGACAGGCCCGCGAGGAGGCTACACCTTC.

This chain joins TRBV6-5 and TRBJ2-7; TRBD2 agrees at 8 bases. The CDR3 length is 13 residues. In germline, CDR1 is MNHEY, CDR2 SVGAGI. The V gene end was trimmed by 0 bases and the J gene end by 7 bases; junction bases not matched to a gene: 2. CDR3 coding DNA: TGTGCCAGCAGTTACTCCTTAGCGGGGGAGCAGTACTTC. Protein: CASSYSLAGEQYF.

Comment on this clonotype: A much more abundant neighbour one base away suggests this may be a read error. The CDR3 DNA is TGTGCCAGCAGCTCTCCCTTGCACAGAACATTGAACACTGAAGCTTTCTTT. Translation gives CASSSPLHRTLNTEAFF. The gene calls are TRBV7-9 and TRBJ1-1; D is uncertain. This CDR3 is built from 17 residues. CDR1 is SEHNR, CDR2 FQNEAQ, per germline (reference sequence). Between the trimmed V and J ends, which lost 4 bases and 0 bases, there was a span of 18 bases.

This clonotype has a handful of counts. This chain uses TRBV12-5 with TRBJ1-5; no clear D. From germline, CDR1 is LGHNT and CDR2 FRNRAP. V lost 4 bases and J lost 2, with 12 bases in between. The CDR3 spans 15 residues. DNA for the CDR3: TGTGCTAGTGGTTCTCCACCGGAGGGCAATCAGCCCCAGCATTTT. It translates to CASGSPPEGNQPQHF. The full variable domain, in which reference TRBV12-5 and TRBJ1-5 provide the parts outside the CDR3, is DARVTQTPRHKVTEMGQEVTMRCQPILGHNTVFWYRQTMMQGLELLAYFRNRAPLDDSGMPKDRFSAEMPDATLATLKIQPSEPRDSAVYFCASGSPPEGNQPQHFGDGTRLSIL.

In this sample, this clonotype turned up a few times. Germline is not matched at one junction end, which may reflect a read error. The chain carries TRBV12-3 or TRBV12-4 and TRBJ1-2; 8 bases are a match to TRBD1. The CDR3 spans 16 residues. CDR3 protein: CASSLARTGGYYGYTF. CDR3 DNA: TGTGCCAGCAGTCTAGCCCGAACAGGGGGTTACTATGGCTACACCTTC.

At least ten counts were recorded for this clonotype. The J gene is TRBJ2-3, the V gene TRBV7-6; 7 nucleotides match TRBD1. Per the germline V gene, CDR1 is SGHVS and CDR2 is FNYEAQ. There are 15 residues in the CDR3. Trimming removed 5 bases from V and 2 bases from J; junction bases left unmatched: 7. CDR3: CASSQWTGSTDTQYF. For the CDR3, the DNA is TGTGCCAGCAGCCAATGGACAGGATCCACAGATACGCAGTATTTT.